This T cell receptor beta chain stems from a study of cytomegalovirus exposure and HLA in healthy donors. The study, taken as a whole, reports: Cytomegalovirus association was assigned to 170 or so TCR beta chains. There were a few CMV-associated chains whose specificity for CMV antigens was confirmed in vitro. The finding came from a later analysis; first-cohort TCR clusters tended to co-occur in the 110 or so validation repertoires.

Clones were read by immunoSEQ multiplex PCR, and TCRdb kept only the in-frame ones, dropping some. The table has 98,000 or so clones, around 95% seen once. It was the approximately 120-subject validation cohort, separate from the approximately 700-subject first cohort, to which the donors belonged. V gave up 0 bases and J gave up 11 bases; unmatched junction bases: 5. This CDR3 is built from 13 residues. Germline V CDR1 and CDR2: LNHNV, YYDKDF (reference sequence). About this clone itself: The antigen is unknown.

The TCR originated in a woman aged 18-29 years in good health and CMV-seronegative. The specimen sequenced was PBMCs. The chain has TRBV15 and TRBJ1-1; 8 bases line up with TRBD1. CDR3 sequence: CATSRDQGATAFF. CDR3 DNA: TGTGCCACCAGCAGAGATCAGGGGGCTACGGCTTTCTTT.